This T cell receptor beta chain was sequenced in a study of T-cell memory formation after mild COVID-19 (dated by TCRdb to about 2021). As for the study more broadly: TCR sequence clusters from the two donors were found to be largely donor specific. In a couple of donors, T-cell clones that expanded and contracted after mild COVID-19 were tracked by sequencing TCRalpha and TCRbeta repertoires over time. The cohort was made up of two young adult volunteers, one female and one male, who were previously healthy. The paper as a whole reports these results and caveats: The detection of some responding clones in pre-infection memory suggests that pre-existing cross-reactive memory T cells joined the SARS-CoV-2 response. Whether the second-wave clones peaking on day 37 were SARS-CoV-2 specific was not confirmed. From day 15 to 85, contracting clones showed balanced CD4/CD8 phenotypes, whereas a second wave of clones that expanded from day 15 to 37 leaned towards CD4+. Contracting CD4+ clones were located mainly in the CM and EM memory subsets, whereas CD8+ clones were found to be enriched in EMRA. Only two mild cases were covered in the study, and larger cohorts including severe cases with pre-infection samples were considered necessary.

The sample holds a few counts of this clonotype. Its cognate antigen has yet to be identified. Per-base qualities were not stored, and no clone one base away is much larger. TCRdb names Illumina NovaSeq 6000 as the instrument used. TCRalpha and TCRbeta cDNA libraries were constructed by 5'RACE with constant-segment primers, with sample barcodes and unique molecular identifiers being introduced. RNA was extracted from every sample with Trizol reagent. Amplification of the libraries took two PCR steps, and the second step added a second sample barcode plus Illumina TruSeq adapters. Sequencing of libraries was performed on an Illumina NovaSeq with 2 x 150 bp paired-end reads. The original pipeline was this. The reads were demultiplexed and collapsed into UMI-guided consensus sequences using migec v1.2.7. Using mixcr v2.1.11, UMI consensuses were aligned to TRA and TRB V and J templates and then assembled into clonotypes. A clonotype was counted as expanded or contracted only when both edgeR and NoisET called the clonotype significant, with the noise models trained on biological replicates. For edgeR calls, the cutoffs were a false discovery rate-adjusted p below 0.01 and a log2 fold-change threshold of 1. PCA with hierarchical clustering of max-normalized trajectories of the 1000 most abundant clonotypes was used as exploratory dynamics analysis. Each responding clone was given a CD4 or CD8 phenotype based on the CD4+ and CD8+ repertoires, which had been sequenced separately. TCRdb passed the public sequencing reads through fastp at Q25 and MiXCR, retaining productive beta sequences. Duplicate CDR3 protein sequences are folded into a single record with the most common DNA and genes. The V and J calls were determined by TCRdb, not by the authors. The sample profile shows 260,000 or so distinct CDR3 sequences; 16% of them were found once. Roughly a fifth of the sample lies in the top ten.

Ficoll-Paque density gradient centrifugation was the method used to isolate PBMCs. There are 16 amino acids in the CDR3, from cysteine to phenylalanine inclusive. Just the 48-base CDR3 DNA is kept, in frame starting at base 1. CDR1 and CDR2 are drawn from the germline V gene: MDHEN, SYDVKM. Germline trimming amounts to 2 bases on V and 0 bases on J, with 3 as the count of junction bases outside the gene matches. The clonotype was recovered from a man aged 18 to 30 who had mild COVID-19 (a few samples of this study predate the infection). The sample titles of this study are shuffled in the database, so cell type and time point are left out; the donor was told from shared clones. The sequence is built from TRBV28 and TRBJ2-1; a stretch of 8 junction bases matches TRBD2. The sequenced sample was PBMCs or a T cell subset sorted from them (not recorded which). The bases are TGTGCCAGCAGTTTAACACGGGGGGGCTCCTACAATGAGCAGTTCTTC. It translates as CASSLTRGGSYNEQFF.